This T cell receptor beta chain is drawn from a study of shared clonotypes between healthy human individuals (dated by TCRdb to 2019 to 2021). As for the study more broadly: The cohort comprised a couple of women and a few men aged 18 to 49 years. To increase sequencing depth and limit assay-specific biases, TCR repertoire library preparation and sequencing were carried out by different laboratories using diverse techniques. For each donor, CD4 naive and CD4 memory were each run on three plates, CD8 naive on two plates, and CD8 memory on one plate. Between about 0.9 and 8.9 billion PBMCs per donor were obtained by leukapheresis. Blood TCR repertoires of 5 or 6 healthy adults were deeply sequenced to estimate repertoire size and the extent of clonotype sharing between individuals. The paper as a whole reports these results and caveats: Incomplete sequencing was indicated by rarefaction of sorted-subset datasets, despite the large sequencing depth. Naive subsets generally had larger estimated clonotype richness than memory subsets did. Only blood was sampled, and tissue TCR repertoires likely differ from those in blood. Clonotypes shared by all four sorted-subset donors showed higher generation probabilities than non-shared clonotypes. Across several donors, about 5% of naive CD4, roughly 3.8% of naive CD8, 2.3% of memory CD4, and roughly 0.4% of memory CD8 clonotypes were shared. Because the study included a small number of donors, the genetic and exposure-history diversity represented was limited. Pairwise subsampling indicated that sequencing depth was expected to affect the degree of clonotype sharing among donors.

The junction shows trimming of 0 bases on V and 0 bases on J, plus 9 bases between the germline ends. Inclusive of the bounding cysteine and phenylalanine, the CDR3 is 15 residues long. The DNA shown is the 45-base CDR3, in frame from base 1. The germline V gene gives CDR1 as SGHRS and CDR2 as YFSETQ. Donors were healthy HIV-negative adults with no recently reported acute infections or vaccinations. Every donor was a Caucasian adult living in Nashville, Tennessee, USA. CD4+ T cells were enriched by magnetic negative selection; naive cells were then positively selected on CD45RA, and the negative fraction formed the memory subset. After blood collection by leukapheresis, PBMCs were isolated using Ficoll-Histopaque density gradient centrifugation and then cryopreserved in the vapor phase of liquid nitrogen. Analytical flow cytometry was used to check the purity and quantity of every magnetically sorted T cell population. Genomic DNA was isolated from each sorted fraction and quantified by UV absorbance on a Nanodrop 2000c.

TCR CDR3 regions were amplified from genomic DNA by multiplex PCR using the deep immunoSEQ assay. Extracted genomic DNA from each cell subset was distributed evenly across all wells of several immunoSEQ 96-well plates, and each plate was treated as a replicate. For sorted subsets, about 200 ng genomic DNA, equal to some 28,000 T cell genomes, was loaded into each replicate PCR. Purified libraries were quantified with a Qubit 3.0 fluorometer, sized on a Bioanalyzer 2100, and re-quantified with the KAPA Library Quantification kit. Every immunoSEQ 96-well plate was sequenced on a dedicated single-read 150-cycle Illumina NextSeq 550 flow cell. The authors' analysis ran thus. Because only junctional sequences without quality scores were contained in the immunoSEQ output, filtering matching that applied to full-length reads could not be performed. Sequences were annotated with PyIR, a Python wrapper for IgBLAST v1.9, using IMGT germline references to assign V/J genes and CDR3. Reads were removed for weak V/J assignments (E-value above 1e-6), missing CDR3, stop codons, out-of-frame junctions, or ambiguous translated residues. V3J clonotypes were defined as sequences sharing an identical inferred V gene, J gene, and CDR3 amino acid sequence. Percentage overlap between repertoires was calculated by dividing the number of shared unique clonotypes by the size of the smaller repertoire. RTK rarefaction, the Chao1 estimator, and Recon v2.1 estimates of unobserved clonotypes were used to assess repertoire richness. Generation probabilities for all TCRbeta clonotypes obtained by the gDNA method from a handful of donors were computed using OLGA. The source is immuneACCESS, and TCRdb retained only in-frame sequences with V and J called. Part of the clones is not carried over; for the studies checked, unresolved V genes explain less than half of this, and the remainder is unexplained. D and trimming come from the DNA, and the V and J calls and clone size come from that table. The sample profile shows millions of clones; over 90% of them were found once. Of the sample, under 0.45% is held by the ten largest clones.

Concerning this clone: Its antigen has not been determined. The sample holds no much larger clone one base away, and base qualities are not on file. Different DNA sequences within this sample yield the same CDR3.

The TCR comes from a man younger than 30 in good health. Some clones in this sample may be carry-over from other donors' samples. Rearrangement joined TRBV5-1 to TRBJ1-1, with an unclear D gene assignment. Material for sequencing was naive CD4+ T cells from PBMCs. The cell subset or site label, as the study defines it: CD45RA+ positively selected. The CDR3 reads CASSLVAAMNTEAFF. The DNA sequence is TGCGCCAGCAGCTTGGTAGCAGCCATGAACACTGAAGCTTTCTTT.